These 27 T cell receptor beta chains were sequenced from one sample in a study of T cell responses to AZD1222 COVID-19 vaccine. Here immunoSEQ multiplex PCR was the method, and the copy in TCRdb shows in-frame clones only, minus some. The data contain approximately 150,000 clones, roughly 93% of them seen just once; the ten biggest clones take up about a tenth. This specimen was peripheral blood, taken 28 days after the second AZD1222 dose. All receptors come from an adult who received the AZD1222 COVID-19 vaccine.

The chain carries TRBV5-1 and TRBJ1-1; D remains unclear. The CDR3 spans 15 residues. V was shortened by 1 base and J by 4 bases, with 14 bases between the two germline ends. Germline CDR1 is SGHRS and CDR2 is YFSETQ. The DNA of the CDR3 is TGCGCCAGCAGCTTGTCAACCGGGCGGGGCACTGAAGCTTTCTTT. Protein: CASSLSTGRGTEAFF.

The gene calls are TRBV2 and TRBJ1-2; tentatively, D is TRBD1 (5 bases). This CDR3 region has 11 residues. V lost 10 bases and J 4 bases, leaving 10 bases between the germline ends. CDR1 and CDR2 (germline): SNHLY, FYNNEI. CDR3 amino acids: CAIGGGYGYTF. The DNA for the CDR3 is TGTGCCATTGGGGGGGGCTATGGCTACACCTTC.

The chain combines TRBV6-5 with TRBJ2-2; D is undetermined. The ends were cut back, 10 bases at V and 1 base at J, with 4 bases in the middle. The CDR3 covers 11 residues. Germline assignment: CDR1 MNHEY and CDR2 SVGAGI. The CDR3 DNA follows: TGTGCCATCGGGAACACCGGGGAGCTGTTTTTT. As protein: CAIGNTGELFF.

This clone was seen only a few times. The rearrangement links TRBV28 to TRBJ2-3, with D hard to call. This CDR3 comprises 12 residues. V was clipped by 2 bases and J by 4 bases, with 4 bases between them. Germline-derived CDR1 and CDR2 are MDHEN and SYDVKM. CDR3 protein: CASSLISDTQYF. In DNA, the CDR3 is TGTGCCAGCAGTTTAATATCAGATACGCAGTATTTT.

A remark on this clone: The same CDR3 can be traced to other DNA sequences in this sample. The rearrangement joins TRBV19 to TRBJ1-1; 8 positions agree with TRBD1. This CDR3 contains 13 residues. The germline V gene has CDR1 LNHDA and CDR2 SQIVND (reference sequence). Trimming at V came to 6 bases and at J to 1 base, leaving 1 base not matched to a gene. Here the CDR3 reads CASSGQGNTEAFF. As DNA, the CDR3 is TGTGCCAGTAGCGGACAGGGGAACACTGAAGCTTTCTTT. Full variable domain (remainder filled in from reference TRBV19 and TRBJ1-1): DGGITQSPKYLFRKEGQNVTLSCEQNLNHDAMYWYRQDPGQGLRLIYYSQIVNDFQKGDIAEGYSVSREKKESFPLTVTSAQKNPTAFYLCASSGQGNTEAFFGQGTRLTVV.

The genes are TRBV4-3 and TRBJ1-2; 7 nucleotides line up with TRBD1. Germline CDR1 reads LGHNA; CDR2 reads YSLEER. This CDR3 is 14 amino acids long. Trimming cost V 0 bases and J 6 bases; bases outside gene matches: 4. CDR3 region: CASSQDWDRHGYTF. CDR3 DNA sequence: TGCGCCAGCAGCCAAGATTGGGACAGACATGGCTACACCTTC.

The chain carries TRBV7-2 and TRBJ2-3, with 8 bases matching TRBD2. Germline V CDR1 and CDR2: SGHTA, FQGNSA. This CDR3 is 15 amino acids long. Trimming removed 5 bases from V and 3 bases from J; junction bases left unmatched: 7. CDR3 bases: TGTGCCAGCAGCCCTGAGCGGGGGTGGACAGATACGCAGTATTTT. Residues: CASSPERGWTDTQYF.

The gene calls are TRBV6-5 and TRBJ2-1; D not resolved. V was shortened by 7 bases and J by 0 bases, with 10 bases between the two germline ends. This CDR3 spans 14 amino acids. Per the germline V gene, CDR1 is MNHEY and CDR2 is SVGAGI. CDR3 in DNA: TGTGCCAGCAAAGGAACCGGCTCCTACAATGAGCAGTTCTTC. Translation: CASKGTGSYNEQFF.

This chain connects TRBV7-2 to TRBJ1-6; 7 bases are shared with TRBD1. Germline CDR1 SGHTA, CDR2 FQGNSA. After removal of 5 bases from V and 6 bases from J, the junction contained 4 bases not matched to a gene. The CDR3 is 14 amino acids. The CDR3 sequence: CASSQGQFNSPLHF. CDR3 bases: TGTGCCAGCAGCCAGGGACAGTTTAATTCACCCCTCCACTTT.

In its sample, this clone ranks as medium-sized. This chain uses TRBV29-1 with TRBJ1-1, with 9 bases identical to TRBD1. Germline V gene lookup returns CDR1 SQVTM and CDR2 ANQGSEA. V lost 7 bases, J lost 5 bases, and 5 bases stayed unmatched. The CDR3 sequence is 12 residues long. CDR3 coding DNA: TGCAGCGGGACAGGGGCGAGGACTGAAGCTTTCTTT. Translating it yields CSGTGARTEAFF.

The chain combines TRBV9 with TRBJ2-1, with 8 positions matching TRBD2. V dropped 3 bases and J dropped 4; count of bases not matched to a gene: 6. Germline V lookup: CDR1 SGDLS, CDR2 YYNGEE. The CDR3 extends over 15 amino acids. The CDR3 reads CASSGQTSGYNEQFF. DNA of the CDR3: TGTGCCAGCAGCGGGCAAACTAGCGGTTACAATGAGCAGTTCTTC.

V usage is TRBV2 and J usage is TRBJ1-1, with TRBD1 identical over 7 bases. V lost 2 bases and J lost 5; bases outside the gene matches: 8. This CDR3 is 15 amino acids long. Germline loops: CDR1 SNHLY, CDR2 FYNNEI. The CDR3, as DNA: TGTGCCAGCAGTGAAAGAGGGACAGTCATTACTGAAGCTTTCTTT. Translating it yields CASSERGTVITEAFF.

The chain couples TRBV9 to TRBJ1-1, with a possible D match to TRBD1 (5 bases). The CDR3 totals 16 residues. With 4 bases removed from V and 1 base from J, the gap between germline ends came to 17 bases. Germline V gene sequence: CDR1 SGDLS, CDR2 YYNGEE. The CDR3 DNA is TGTGCCAGCAGCAGCCGGGGACGGCTCGAGAACACTGAAGCTTTCTTT. Encoded protein: CASSSRGRLENTEAFF. Based on the CDR3 plus reference TRBV9 and TRBJ1-1, the full variable domain is DSGVTQTPKHLITATGQRVTLRCSPRSGDLSVYWYQQSLDQGLQFLIQYYNGEERAKGNILERFSAQQFPDLHSELNLSSLELGDSALYFCASSSRGRLENTEAFFGQGTRLTVV.

This clone was recorded once. V usage is TRBV7-9 and J usage is TRBJ1-2; a weak D match, TRBD1 (6 bases). The CDR3 length is 13 residues. CDR1 is SEHNR, CDR2 FQNEAQ, per germline (reference sequence). Trimming removed 6 bases at V and 7 bases at J, with 15 bases between. The CDR3 sequence: CASRLEGVGGYTF. For the CDR3, the DNA is TGTGCCAGCAGACTTGAGGGGGTCGGTGGCTACACCTTC.

This clone was counted only a few times. The chain couples TRBV5-1 to TRBJ1-1, with TRBD1 matching over 8 bases. Germline V CDR1 and CDR2: SGHRS, YFSETQ. V was clipped by 0 bases and J by 6 bases; unmatched bases: 7. This CDR3 region has 15 residues. The CDR3 nucleotides read TGCGCCAGCAGCTTGGCCGGACAGGGTGAAGCTGAAGCTTTCTTT. Translation: CASSLAGQGEAEAFF.

This chain joins TRBV19 and TRBJ2-4, with D perhaps matching TRBD2 (5 bases). V gave up 5 bases and J gave up 0 bases, with 11 bases separating them. The CDR3 totals 15 residues. CDR1 is LNHDA and CDR2 is SQIVND in the germline V gene (reference sequence). Written as DNA, the CDR3 is TGTGCCAGTAGTGACTTAGCGCTAGCCAAAAACATTCAGTACTTC. It specifies CASSDLALAKNIQYF.

The chain joins TRBV27 to TRBJ1-1; D not resolved. CDR1 and CDR2 (germline): MNHEY, SMNVEV (reference sequence). The CDR3 has 14 amino acids. Trimming cost V 5 bases and J 5 bases, with 15 bases left between them. CDR3 bases: TGTGCCAGCAGTGTAAGATTGGTAGGGACTGAAGCTTTCTTT. It encodes CASSVRLVGTEAFF.

The rearrangement joins TRBV5-5 to TRBJ1-2; D ambiguous. Deletions cut 4 bases from V and 8 bases from J, with 21 bases between. CDR1 is SGHKS and CDR2 is YYEKEE in the germline V gene (reference sequence). This CDR3 contains 15 residues. The CDR3 loop reads CASSPLTVLQGGYTF. Here the CDR3 DNA reads TGTGCCAGCAGCCCCCTCACCGTCTTACAAGGCGGCTACACCTTC.

This chain connects TRBV7-7 to TRBJ2-2, with D perhaps matching TRBD1 (5 bases). Germline lookup yields CDR1 SSHAT and CDR2 FNYEAQ (reference sequence). The CDR3 spans 18 residues. V lost 5 bases and J 0 bases, leaving 19 bases between the germline ends. The CDR3 nucleotides read TGTGCCAGCAGCCTCTCCCTCGACAGACTCGCGAACACCGGGGAGCTGTTTTTT. This translates into CASSLSLDRLANTGELFF. Full variable domain (outside the CDR3, taken from reference TRBV7-7 and TRBJ2-2): GAGVSQSPRYKVTKRGQDVTLRCDPISSHATLYWYQQALGQGPEFLTYFNYEAQPDKSGLPSDRFSAERPEGSISTLTIQRTEQRDSAMYRCASSLSLDRLANTGELFFGEGSRLTVL.

The rearrangement uses TRBV7-2 and TRBJ2-7, with no clear D. CDR1 and CDR2 from the germline V gene are SGHTA and FQGNSA. The ends were cut back, 5 bases at V and 0 bases at J, with 20 bases in the middle. The CDR3 has 17 amino acids. CDR3: CASSPTPRALSSYEQYF. The CDR3 DNA reads TGTGCCAGCAGCCCCACCCCTCGAGCGTTGAGCTCCTACGAGCAGTACTTC. The whole variable domain, filled in from reference TRBV7-2 and TRBJ2-7, reads GAGVSQSPSNKVTEKGKDVELRCDPISGHTALYWYRQSLGQGLEFLIYFQGNSAPDKSGLPSDRFSAERTGGSVSTLTIQRTQQEDSAVYLCASSPTPRALSSYEQYFGPGTRLTVT.

This clone was counted a single time. The chain combines TRBV6-2 or TRBV6-3 with TRBJ2-2, with 9 positions matching TRBD2. V was pared by 0 bases and J by 5 bases, with 10 bases of the junction left unmatched. CDR1 is MNHEY and CDR2 is SVGEGT in the germline V gene. The length of the CDR3 is 18 residues. In DNA, the CDR3 is TGTGCCAGCAGTTACTCGCATACGAGCGGGGGGCAGACCGGGGAGCTGTTTTTT. Translated: CASSYSHTSGGQTGELFF.

There are a few counts of this clone. This chain joins TRBV3-1 (or the pseudogene TRBV3-2) and TRBJ1-6; no clear D. Germline V lookup: CDR1 LGHDT, CDR2 YNNKEL (reference sequence). This CDR3 is 16 amino acids long. V was clipped by 5 bases and J by 0 bases, with 11 bases between them. CDR3 sequence reads: CASSSRLSSYNSPLHF. CDR3 nucleotide sequence: TGTGCCAGCAGCTCCCGACTGAGCTCCTATAATTCACCCCTCCACTTT.

This clone was observed a single time. This chain connects TRBV5-1 to TRBJ2-7; TRBD1 matches at 7 bases. With 5 bases clipped from V and 6 bases from J, the junction kept 8 bases outside the gene matches. The CDR3 loop spans 13 amino acids. The V gene's germline CDR1 is SGHRS and CDR2 YFSETQ. Written as DNA, the CDR3 is TGCGCCAGCAGATTACAGGGGATCCCCGAGCAGTACTTC. Translation gives CASRLQGIPEQYF.

The gene calls are TRBV28 and TRBJ1-2; 11 bases agree with TRBD1. CDR1 and CDR2 from the germline V gene are MDHEN and SYDVKM. The J segment lost 3 bases and the V segment lost 6 bases, leaving 3 bases of the junction unmatched. The CDR3 length is 14 residues. The CDR3: CASRGTGGYYGYTF. CDR3 DNA: TGTGCCAGCAGGGGGACAGGGGGGTACTATGGCTACACCTTC.

The chain couples TRBV4-1 to TRBJ1-3; no clear D. V shed 1 base and J shed 4 bases, with 11 bases lying between them. The CDR3 has 15 residues. The V gene's germline CDR1 is MGHRA and CDR2 YSYEKL. In nucleotides, the CDR3 is TGCGCCAGCAGCCAAGGAATAACGGGCGGAAACACCATATATTTT. As protein: CASSQGITGGNTIYF.

The chain links TRBV15 to TRBJ1-1; D remains unclear. The CDR3 consists of 12 residues. The ends were cut back, 3 bases at V and 0 bases at J, with 2 bases in the middle. CDR1 and CDR2 (germline): LNHNV, YYDKDF (reference sequence). The CDR3 sequence: CATSRVNTEAFF. The CDR3 nucleotides are TGTGCCACCAGCAGGGTGAACACTGAAGCTTTCTTT.

This chain links TRBV3-1 (or the pseudogene TRBV3-2) with TRBJ1-4; D possibly corresponds to TRBD1 (5 bases). Germline CDR1 and CDR2: LGHDT and YNNKEL (reference sequence). V lost 4 bases and J lost 1, with 13 bases in between. This CDR3 region has 16 residues. The CDR3 is CASSLSRDGTNEKLFF. The DNA for the CDR3 is TGTGCCAGCAGCCTCTCCCGGGACGGAACTAATGAAAAACTGTTTTTT.